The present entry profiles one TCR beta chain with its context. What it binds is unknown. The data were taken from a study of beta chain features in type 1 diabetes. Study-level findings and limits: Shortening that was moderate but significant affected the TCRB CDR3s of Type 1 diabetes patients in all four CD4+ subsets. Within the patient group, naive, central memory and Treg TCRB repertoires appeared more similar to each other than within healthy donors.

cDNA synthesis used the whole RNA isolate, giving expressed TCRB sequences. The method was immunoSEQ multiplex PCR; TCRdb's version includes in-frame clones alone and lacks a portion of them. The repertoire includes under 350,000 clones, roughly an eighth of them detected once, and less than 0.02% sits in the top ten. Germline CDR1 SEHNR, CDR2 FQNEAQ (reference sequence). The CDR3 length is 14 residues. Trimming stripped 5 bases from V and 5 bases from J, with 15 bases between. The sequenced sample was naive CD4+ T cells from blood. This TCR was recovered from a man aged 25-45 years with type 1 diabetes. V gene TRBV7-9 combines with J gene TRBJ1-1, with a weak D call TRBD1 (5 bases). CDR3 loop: CASSPDTSDTEAFF. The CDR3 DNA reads TGTGCCAGCAGCCCGGACACGTCGGATACTGAAGCTTTCTTT.